The T cell receptor beta chain described here comes from a study of T-cell reconstitution after alpha-beta-depleted transplantation in children. The study's findings and limits: Fresh T-cell production supplied most of the T-cell counts and diversity seen one year after transplant. Surviving thymic progenitors and recipient T cells were the source of high TCRbeta diversity at day 60 in some patients. The origin of alpha-beta T cells about two months after transplant was reportedly several hundred expanded graft clones.

For TCRbeta, the library was prepared with unique molecular identifiers. One entry per CDR3 protein results from TCRdb running MiXCR on the PCR reads. Of approximately 300,000 distinct CDR3 sequences listed, around 10% are singletons. On this clonotype itself: The antigen is not known.

Looked up from germline, CDR1 is LNHDA and CDR2 is SQIVND (reference sequence). The germline V and J ends were trimmed by 6 bases and 3 bases, with 12 bases remaining between them. The CDR3 spans 13 residues. The specimen was peripheral blood, collected 180 days after TCRalphabeta/CD19-depleted stem cell transplant. The J gene is TRBJ2-7, the V gene TRBV19; D is possibly TRBD1 or TRBD2 (5 bases each). The TCR comes from a male patient aged 2 to 10 who had a stem cell transplant for chronic granulomatous disease, so the T cells may come from the graft donor. The CDR3 is CASRSSDSYEQYF. The CDR3 region has the DNA TGTGCCAGTAGGAGTAGCGACAGCTACGAGCAGTACTTC.